The 29 T cell receptor beta chains below were found in one sample sequenced in a study of cytomegalovirus exposure and HLA in healthy donors. Some clones are missing from TCRdb's copy, which holds only in-frame ones; the method was immunoSEQ multiplex PCR. Of 85,000 to 120,000 clones detected, about 88% appear once; the ten largest clones hold 1.8%. Material for sequencing was PBMCs. Every receptor here comes from a woman aged 18 to 35 in good health and CMV-seropositive.

The chain employs TRBV6-5 and TRBJ2-5, with 7 bases fitting TRBD2. The V and J ends lost 2 bases and 2 bases, in that order; junction bases with no gene match: 5. CDR3 length equals 15 residues. Germline CDR1 is MNHEY and CDR2 is SVGAGI. The CDR3 loop reads CASSYGGEGQETQYF. Here the CDR3 DNA reads TGTGCCAGCAGTTACGGGGGGGAAGGGCAAGAGACCCAGTACTTC.

V gene TRBV19 combines with J gene TRBJ2-7; TRBD1 agrees at 7 bases. The CDR3 is 13 residues long. The germline gives CDR1 LNHDA, CDR2 SQIVND (reference sequence). The ends lost 5 bases at V and 7 bases at J; junction bases unmatched: 8. CDR3 sequence: CASSSHRGGEQYF. CDR3 DNA sequence: TGTGCCAGTAGTTCACACAGGGGTGGAGAGCAGTACTTC.

J is TRBJ2-7 and V is TRBV11-2; 8 bases line up with TRBD1. V lost 4 bases, J lost 3 bases, and 8 bases stayed unmatched. This CDR3 contains 15 residues. CDR1 is SGHAT and CDR2 is FQNNGV in the germline V gene. CDR3 sequence reads: CASSSPGQGGYEQYV. The CDR3 DNA sequence: TGTGCCAGCAGCTCCCCTGGACAGGGTGGCTACGAGCAGTACGTC.

The chain recombines TRBV9 with TRBJ1-5; D is uncertain. The CDR3 consists of 16 residues. CDR1 and CDR2 (germline): SGDLS, YYNGEE. V lost 0 bases, J lost 2 bases, and 12 bases lay in between. The DNA for the CDR3 is TGTGCCAGCAGCGTAGGGGCCAAGAAGGGCAATCAGCCCCAGCATTTT. Translating it yields CASSVGAKKGNQPQHF.

The rearrangement links TRBV4-1 to TRBJ1-5; 7 nucleotides agree with TRBD1. The germline CDR1 and CDR2 sequences are MGHRA and YSYEKL. V trimming: 3 bases; J trimming: 3 bases; junction bases outside the gene matches: 5. This CDR3 comprises 15 residues. In DNA, the CDR3 is TGCGCCAGCAGCCATATGACAGGGAACAATCAGCCCCAGCATTTT. Encoded protein: CASSHMTGNNQPQHF.

The chain carries TRBV11-2 and TRBJ2-5; 7 bases line up with TRBD2. Germline-derived CDR1 and CDR2 are SGHAT and FQNNGV. This CDR3 is 14 amino acids long. The V and J ends lost 3 bases and 4 bases, in that order; junction bases with no gene match: 5. The CDR3 DNA reads TGTGCCAGCAGCTTCCGGGGGGTAGGAGAGACCCAGTACTTC. It translates to CASSFRGVGETQYF.

V and J are TRBV4-3 and TRBJ1-5; D unresolved. This CDR3 spans 15 amino acids. Per the germline V gene, CDR1 is LGHNA and CDR2 is YSLEER. The V gene lost 2 bases and the J gene lost 5 bases, with 13 bases spanning the gap. Here the CDR3 DNA reads TGCGCCAGCAGCCAATCCTTATCGGGATATCAGCCCCAGCATTTT. This codes for CASSQSLSGYQPQHF.

The V gene is TRBV18, the J gene TRBJ2-7; 12 positions agree with TRBD1. Unmatched junction bases numbered 3, after V lost 5 bases and J lost 4 bases. There are 14 residues in the CDR3. CDR1 and CDR2 from the germline V gene are KGHSH and LQKENI. Here the CDR3 reads CASSWGQGAYEQYV. Here the CDR3 DNA reads TGTGCCAGCTCATGGGGACAGGGGGCTTACGAGCAGTACGTC.

This sequence joins TRBV6-5 and TRBJ2-7, with D tentatively TRBD1 (5 bases). CDR3 size: 13 residues. From germline, CDR1 is MNHEY and CDR2 SVGAGI. V shed 2 bases and J shed 3 bases, with 8 bases lying between them. For the CDR3, the DNA is TGTGCCAGCAGTTACGGGGCAGGCTACGAGCAGTACTTC. Its protein product is CASSYGAGYEQYF.

The chain carries TRBV7-2 and TRBJ1-5; TRBD1 matches at 8 bases. The CDR3 runs to 16 residues. Germline loops: CDR1 SGHTA, CDR2 FQGNSA. The V segment lost 5 bases and the J segment 4 bases; nucleotides outside the gene matches: 10. The DNA for the CDR3 is TGTGCCAGCAGCAATCCCACAGGGGGGGGAAATCAGCCCCAGCATTTT. Protein product: CASSNPTGGGNQPQHF. Complete variable domain (other parts from reference TRBV7-2 and TRBJ1-5): GAGVSQSPSNKVTEKGKDVELRCDPISGHTALYWYRQSLGQGLEFLIYFQGNSAPDKSGLPSDRFSAERTGGSVSTLTIQRTQQEDSAVYLCASSNPTGGGNQPQHFGDGTRLSIL.

The chain links TRBV19 to TRBJ2-7, with 9 bases fitting TRBD2. The V gene end was trimmed by 6 bases and the J gene end by 1 base; junction bases not matched to a gene: 4. From germline, CDR1 is LNHDA and CDR2 SQIVND (reference sequence). This CDR3 region has 14 residues. The CDR3, as DNA: TGTGCCAGTAGAAGACTAGCGGATTCCTACGAGCAGTACTTC. Amino acid sequence: CASRRLADSYEQYF.

DNA of the CDR3: TGTGCCAGCACATTAGCGAGACTCAGCGGGCACACTAATGAAAAACTGTTTTTT. As protein: CASTLARLSGHTNEKLFF. The chain has TRBV7-8 and TRBJ1-4; D is ambiguous. This CDR3 spans 18 amino acids. V was pared by 7 bases and J by 2 bases, with 23 bases between. CDR1 is SGHVS, CDR2 FQNEAQ, per germline.

CDR3 in amino acids: CASSLNRDNGYTF. CDR3 DNA sequence: TGTGCCAGCAGCTTAAACCGGGACAACGGCTACACCTTC. The chain carries TRBV7-2 and TRBJ1-2, with D possibly matching TRBD1 (6 bases). The V end lost 2 bases, the J end lost 8 bases, and 12 bases lay between the germline ends. Germline V gene data show CDR1 as SGHTA and CDR2 as FQGNSA. This CDR3 has 13 amino acids.

V gene TRBV7-9 combines with J gene TRBJ2-2, with D hard to call. From germline, CDR1 is SEHNR and CDR2 FQNEAQ (reference sequence). The CDR3 covers 13 residues. V lost 4 bases and J lost 8, with 11 bases in between. DNA of the CDR3: TGTGCCAGCAGCTCCCCTCGTGCGGGGGAGCTGTTTTTT. Translating it yields CASSSPRAGELFF.

This clone was seen a single time. The chain combines TRBV19 with TRBJ2-3, with D unclear. Looked up from germline, CDR1 is LNHDA and CDR2 is SQIVND (reference sequence). The CDR3 spans 13 residues. Deletions cut 5 bases from V and 1 base from J, with 7 bases between. For the CDR3, the DNA is TGTGCCAGTAGTGCGAGCGGCACAGATACGCAGTATTTT. This encodes CASSASGTDTQYF.

This clone has more than one count but fewer than ten. V is TRBV19 and J is TRBJ1-5; D is perhaps TRBD1 (5 bases). The CDR3 consists of 15 residues. With 6 bases removed from V and 2 bases from J, the gap between germline ends came to 14 bases. Germline V gives CDR1 LNHDA, CDR2 SQIVND (reference sequence). The CDR3 DNA reads TGTGCCAGTAGCCACCGGGGGAAGGGCAATCAGCCCCAGCATTTT. The encoded protein is CASSHRGKGNQPQHF.

The V call is TRBV28, the J call TRBJ2-7; a weak D match, TRBD1 (7 bases). With 3 bases removed from V and 4 bases from J, the gap between germline ends came to 10 bases. CDR1 MDHEN and CDR2 SYDVKM come from the germline V gene. The CDR3 spans 13 residues. The DNA of the CDR3 is TGTGCCAGCAGTTTGGCAGGGGGGTACGAGCAGTACGTC. The encoded protein is CASSLAGGYEQYV.

The chain employs TRBV18 and TRBJ1-5, with D perhaps matching TRBD1 (6 bases). V was cut by 1 base and J by 6 bases, with 10 bases left in between. This CDR3 spans 14 amino acids. Germline V CDR1 and CDR2: KGHSH, LQKENI. In nucleotides, the CDR3 is TGTGCCAGCTCACCACAGGGGGGGGGTCAGCCCCAGCATTTT. This gives the protein CASSPQGGGQPQHF.

The chain uses TRBV28 and TRBJ1-1; the D gene is possibly TRBD1 (5 bases). The CDR3 consists of 13 residues. V was cut by 11 bases and J by 4 bases, with 17 bases left in between. Germline loops: CDR1 MDHEN, CDR2 SYDVKM. The CDR3 DNA reads as TGTGCCCTAAAGCAGGTGGGGGGCACTGAAGCTTTCTTT. Translating gives CALKQVGGTEAFF.

This clone was picked up one time. The chain employs TRBV5-4 and TRBJ1-5; tentative D call: TRBD1 (6 bases). This CDR3 spans 19 amino acids. The germline V gene encodes CDR1 SGHNT and CDR2 YYREEE (reference sequence). V was clipped by 2 bases and J by 1 base, with 22 bases between them. In DNA form, the CDR3 reads TGTGCCAGCAGCTTCAGGCAGGGCGAGGGGACATCCAGCAATCAGCCCCAGCATTTT. Amino acids: CASSFRQGEGTSSNQPQHF. Full variable domain (rest looked up from reference TRBV5-4 and TRBJ1-5): ETGVTQSPTHLIKTRGQQVTLRCSSQSGHNTVSWYQQALGQGPQFIFQYYREEENGRGNFPPRFSGLQFPNYSSELNVNALELDDSALYLCASSFRQGEGTSSNQPQHFGDGTRLSIL.

This chain joins TRBV28 and TRBJ2-7; D is ambiguous. Trimming shortened V by 6 bases and J by 0 bases, and 9 bases separated the two germline ends. CDR1 is MDHEN and CDR2 is SYDVKM in the germline V gene. CDR3 length: 13 residues. Written as DNA, the CDR3 is TGTGCCAGCAGCCTTGGGCTCTCCTACGAGCAGTACGTC. This sequence encodes CASSLGLSYEQYV.

The J gene is TRBJ1-4, the V gene TRBV29-1; D possibly corresponds to TRBD1 (6 bases). The CDR3 covers 14 residues. V lost 7 bases and J 7 bases, leaving 19 bases between the germline ends. Germline CDR1 SQVTM, CDR2 ANQGSEA. The CDR3 sequence is CSGLFTGTGEKLFF. CDR3 coding DNA: TGCAGCGGACTTTTTACAGGGACGGGTGAAAAACTGTTTTTT. The entire variable domain, with the rest obtained from reference TRBV29-1 and TRBJ1-4, is as follows: SAVISQKPSRDICQRGTSLTIQCQVDSQVTMMFWYRQQPGQSLTLIATANQGSEATYESGFVIDKFPISRPNLTFSTLTVSNMSPEDSSIYLCSGLFTGTGEKLFFGSGTQLSVL.

This chain uses TRBV28 with TRBJ1-2; TRBD1 might be the D (5 bases). With 4 bases removed from V and 4 bases from J, the gap between germline ends came to 16 bases. CDR3 size: 15 residues. The germline CDR1 and CDR2 sequences are MDHEN and SYDVKM. CDR3 coding DNA: TGTGCCAGCAGTTCATACGGAGGGGTTCTCTATGGCTACACCTTC. Translating it yields CASSSYGGVLYGYTF.

The gene calls are TRBV28 and TRBJ1-2, with D possibly TRBD1 on 5 matching bases. Germline CDR1 MDHEN, CDR2 SYDVKM. This CDR3 has 14 amino acids. The V end was cut by 5 bases, the J end by 2 bases, with 12 bases between. This CDR3 is CASSPQTVNYGYTF. The CDR3 DNA reads as TGTGCCAGCAGTCCCCAGACAGTAAACTATGGCTACACCTTC.

The chain couples TRBV7-9 to TRBJ2-3; D call uncertain. Trimming shortened V by 2 bases and J by 4 bases, and 4 bases separated the two germline ends. CDR1 is SEHNR and CDR2 is FQNEAQ in the germline V gene (reference sequence). This CDR3 has 12 residues. The CDR3 DNA sequence: TGTGCCAGCAGCTTAACGGCAGATACGCAGTATTTT. Translation gives CASSLTADTQYF.

The genes are TRBV7-6 and TRBJ1-1; D might be TRBD1 (5 bases). The CDR3 runs to 13 residues. V lost 1 base, J lost 5 bases, and 8 bases lay in between. The germline V gene encodes CDR1 SGHVS and CDR2 FNYEAQ. The CDR3 here is CASSLVKGTEAFF. CDR3 nucleotides: TGTGCCAGCAGCTTAGTCAAGGGGACTGAAGCTTTCTTT.

The chain recombines TRBV5-8 with TRBJ1-1; D remains unclear. The V gene's germline CDR1 is SGHTS and CDR2 YDEGEE. This CDR3 contains 14 residues. V lost 0 bases to trimming and J lost 2 bases, with 8 bases between them. The CDR3 nucleotides are TGTGCCAGCAGCTTGGTCCAGACAAACACTGAAGCTTTCTTT. Translation: CASSLVQTNTEAFF.

A word on this clone: The same CDR3 also results from other DNA sequences found in this sample. This chain uses TRBV6-5 with TRBJ1-5, with TRBD1 matching 8 bases. V trimming: 5 bases; J trimming: 4 bases; junction bases outside the gene matches: 1. The CDR3 totals 13 residues. Germline values: CDR1 MNHEY, CDR2 SVGAGI. The CDR3 is CASSRDRNQPQHF. CDR3 nucleotide sequence: TGTGCCAGCAGTAGGGACAGGAATCAGCCCCAGCATTTT.

This clone came up a few times. V and J are TRBV5-4 and TRBJ1-1; TRBD1 agrees at 10 bases. Looked up from germline, CDR1 is SGHNT and CDR2 is YYREEE (reference sequence). J was trimmed by 5 bases and V by 3 bases; bases with no gene match: 7. The CDR3 is 15 residues long. CDR3 bases: TGTGCCAGCAGCTCGGGACAGGGGACGTGGACTGAAGCTTTCTTT. Its translation: CASSSGQGTWTEAFF.